This T cell receptor beta chain was identified in a study of blood T cell repertoires in COVID-19. This table comes from immunoSEQ multiplex PCR, and its TCRdb copy is limited to in-frame clones, with some not included. The data show roughly 340,000 clones, with over 75% seen just once and about 1% held by the top ten. Per the germline V gene, CDR1 is MDHEN and CDR2 is SYDVKM. V was clipped by 7 bases and J by 8 bases, with 24 bases between them. The CDR3 totals 16 residues. This TCR was recovered from a man between 18 and 29 years old who had recovered from COVID-19. The J gene is TRBJ2-4, the V gene TRBV28, with D possibly matching TRBD2 (6 bases). What was sequenced was PBMCs or T cells enriched from blood (not recorded which). The CDR3 DNA sequence: TGTGCCAGCACCGGAGGCGGGGCAGGGCGGGAAGACATTCAGTACTTC. Its translation: CASTGGGAGREDIQYF.